Listed below are T cell receptor beta chains from one sample, sequenced in a study of T cells in Graves' hyperthyroidism and ophthalmopathy. MiXCR, run by TCRdb on the multiplex PCR reads, gives a single entry per CDR3 protein. Of a few hundred thousand distinct CDR3 sequences listed, about 45% were seen once; the top ten hold about 7.8%. Specimen: peripheral blood or thyroid tissue (not recorded which). Receptors originate from a woman under 30 with Graves' hyperthyroidism. CDR3s include the opening cysteine and the closing phenylalanine or tryptophan. Each record gives: CDR3 DNA, CDR3 protein, D gene, J gene, V gene, clone size. A D gene is named only where the DNA matches it firmly. Rows give clone size only sometimes, using once, few, many, or a class for an expanded clone.

TGTGCCAGCAGCTTAGGGACTAGCGGCCAACTAAACTACGAGCATTTT	CASSLGTSGQLNYEHF	NA	TRBJ1-5	TRBV7-6	NA
TGTGCCAGCAGGAAGGGCGCAGAGACCCAGTACTTC	CASRKGAETQYF	NA	TRBJ2-5	TRBV6-6	many
TGTGCCAGCACGGAATTGACAGACTCCTACGAGCAGTACTTC	CASTELTDSYEQYF	NA	TRBJ2-7	TRBV5-6	few
TGTGCCAGCAGTAAAGGGGTGTTCTCCAACACCGGGGAGCTGTTTTTT	CASSKGVFSNTGELFF	NA	TRBJ2-2	TRBV2	NA
TGTGCCAGCAGTCTACACGGCTACGAGCAGTACTTC	CASSLHGYEQYF	NA	TRBJ2-7	TRBV27	many
TGCAGCTCAGAGCAGGACAGGGGGGAAGAGACCCAGTACTTC	CSSEQDRGEETQYF	TRBD1	TRBJ2-5	TRBV29-1	NA
TGTGCCAGCAGCTTATATGGGACTAGCGGGACAGCGATCTCTGGGGCCAACGTCCTGACTTTC	CASSLYGTSGTAISGANVLTF	TRBD2	TRBJ2-6	TRBV7-9	NA
TGTGCCAGCAGCTTTGGTCTCGTAGGGAGTCGGGATGAGCAGTTCTTC	CASSFGLVGSRDEQFF	NA	TRBJ2-1	TRBV7-9	NA
TGCAGTGCCAGCAGTCATCGACAGGCCAACTATGGCTACACCTTC	CSASSHRQANYGYTF	NA	TRBJ1-2	TRBV20-1	NA
TGTGCCAGTAGTACATACAGAGGCGGGGAGCTGTTTTTT	CASSTYRGGELFF	NA	TRBJ2-2	TRBV19	many
TGTGCCAGCAGCTTTACCCGGAGCTCCTACGAGCAGTACTTC	CASSFTRSSYEQYF	NA	TRBJ2-7	TRBV7-9	many
TGCAGCGCCTGGGGCGGGACTAACATCCGTTGCGAGCAGTACTTC	CSAWGGTNIRCEQYF	TRBD2	TRBJ2-7	TRBV29-1	NA
TGCAGTGCAGGGGACAGAGCAATCAACAATGAGCATTTT	CSAGDRAINNEHF	TRBD1	TRBJ1-5	TRBV20-1	NA
TGCAGTGCTAACAAAGGGTCAGGGGATGAAAAACTGTTTTTT	CSANKGSGDEKLFF	NA	TRBJ1-4	TRBV20-1	NA
TGTGCCAGCTTACGCCGGGTGGGGGCGGACAATGAGCAGTACTTC	CASLRRVGADNEQYF	NA	TRBJ2-7	TRBV7-2	NA
TGTGCCAGCAGCGTCTCTTACTCTGGGGCCAACGTCCTGACTTTC	CASSVSYSGANVLTF	NA	TRBJ2-6	TRBV5-5	NA
TGTGCCAGCAGCCGCGGGAAGGGGGTCAATCAGCCCCAGTACTTC	CASSRGKGVNQPQYF	NA	TRBJ2-5	TRBV7-9	NA
NA	CATPIMFQQGSCFF	NA	TRBJ2-2	TRBV24-1	NA
TGTGCCAGCAGTGAAGCGGCGACAGCTTTTTCGCAGTACTTC	CASSEAATAFSQYF	NA	TRBJ2-7	TRBV2	many
TGTGCCAGCAGCCACTTGGACGGATATGGCTACACCTTC	CASSHLDGYGYTF	NA	TRBJ1-2	TRBV7-3	many
TGTGCCAGCTCACCACGGGACGGATTGACCTACGAGCAGTACTTC	CASSPRDGLTYEQYF	NA	TRBJ2-7	TRBV18	few
TGCGCCAGCAGCTTTGCAGGGCGACAGTTCTTC	CASSFAGRQFF	NA	TRBJ2-1	TRBV5-1	NA
TGCAGCGTTTCTGTGGGCGGGGCAAACGTCCTGACTTTC	CSVSVGGANVLTF	NA	TRBJ2-6	TRBV29-1	NA
TGTGCCAGCAGCGCTATCCCAGGGACTGGAAACACCTTC	CASSAIPGTGNTF	NA	TRBJ1-2	TRBV2	few
TGTGCCAGCAGCTTAGTTACAGGGACACCACAAGAGACCCAGTACTTC	CASSLVTGTPQETQYF	NA	TRBJ2-5	TRBV7-9	NA
TGCAGCGTTGAAGGGTGGACAGCCTACGAGCAGTACTTC	CSVEGWTAYEQYF	NA	TRBJ2-7	TRBV29-1	NA
TGTGCCAGCAGCCCGGAGGTAGGGGGTGACGAGCAGTACTTC	CASSPEVGGDEQYF	NA	TRBJ2-7	TRBV7-9	NA
TGTGCCAGCAGCCCTAGGACAGGGGCCGAGACCCAGTACTTC	CASSPRTGAETQYF	TRBD1	TRBJ2-5	TRBV7-9	few
TGTGCCAGCAGCTTAGAAACTACCTACGAGCAGTACTTC	CASSLETTYEQYF	NA	TRBJ2-7	TRBV11-3	NA
TGTGCCAGCAGTTATGACGTTAGGGGCTACACCTTC	CASSYDVRGYTF	NA	TRBJ1-2	TRBV6-9	few
TGTGCCAGCAGCCAAGTACTCACGGGCGAGCAGTACTTC	CASSQVLTGEQYF	NA	TRBJ2-7	TRBV14	many
TGTGCCAGCTCATTCAAGGCTAGCGGGACCCGAGAGACCCAGTACTTC	CASSFKASGTRETQYF	TRBD2	TRBJ2-5	TRBV18	NA
TGCAGCGTAGGGACTAGCGGATTTAGCTCCTACGAGCAGTACTTC	CSVGTSGFSSYEQYF	TRBD2	TRBJ2-7	TRBV29-1	once
TGTGCCAGCAGTGAACGGGCGATAGCAAGGGGCTACGAGCAGTACTTC	CASSERAIARGYEQYF	NA	TRBJ2-7	TRBV6-1	many
TGTGCCTGGAGTGTGGGACTAGCACCCTTTGGGGAGCAGTACTTC	CAWSVGLAPFGEQYF	TRBD2	TRBJ2-7	TRBV30	NA
TGCGCCAGCAGCGGAACCGGGACCATCACCGGGGAGCTGTTTTTT	CASSGTGTITGELFF	NA	TRBJ2-2	TRBV5-1	many
TGTGCCGGTAGTACCCGGACTAGCGGGGGTCGGTATTTT	CAGSTRTSGGRYF	TRBD2	TRBJ2-3	TRBV19	once
TGTGCCAGCTCACCACCGACGATTAGGGCCCTGGCTGAAGCTTTCTTT	CASSPPTIRALAEAFF	NA	TRBJ1-1	TRBV18	few
TGTGCCAGCAGAGCTCACCGGGGGGGGCACACTGAAGCTTTCTTT	CASRAHRGGHTEAFF	NA	TRBJ1-1	TRBV13	NA
TGTGCCAGCTTACTCCGACTGGGCTCCTACAATGAGCAGTACTTC	CASLLRLGSYNEQYF	NA	TRBJ2-7	TRBV7-9	NA
TGCGCCAGCAGCTTAGGATCCGCGGGTGAAAAACTGTTTTTT	CASSLGSAGEKLFF	NA	TRBJ1-4	TRBV5-1	many
TGTGCCTGGGAAGGAGGACAGGCATCTAATGAAAAACTGTTTTTT	CAWEGGQASNEKLFF	TRBD1	TRBJ1-4	TRBV30	NA
TGTGCCAGCAGTGAATATACAGGGTCAGGGAATGAGCAGTTCTTC	CASSEYTGSGNEQFF	NA	TRBJ2-1	TRBV25-1	NA
TGTGCCAGCAGTGAGGCGGGCCTCCAGAACGCGGTCAGCTACGAGCATTTT	CASSEAGLQNAVSYEHF	NA	TRBJ1-5	TRBV2	NA
TGCAGTGCGGAACCAGGGGGCGAAGGCTACACCTTC	CSAEPGGEGYTF	TRBD1	TRBJ1-2	TRBV20-1	NA
TGTGCCAGCAGCTCGGAACAGGCTATCTATGGCTACACCTTC	CASSSEQAIYGYTF	NA	TRBJ1-2	TRBV13	NA
TGTGCCAGCAGCCCGCCCCGCCACTTT	CASSPPRHF	NA	TRBJ1-6	TRBV7-4	few
TGTGCCACCAGACCTAACAGGGGTTCCACCGGGGAGCTGTTTTTT	CATRPNRGSTGELFF	TRBD1	TRBJ2-2	TRBV24-1	many
TGTGCCAGCAGTTACCGGGACAATCAGTCCCAGTACTTC	CASSYRDNQSQYF	NA	TRBJ2-5	TRBV6-2/TRBV6-3	NA
TGTGCCAGCAGTTACTTACGAACGGGCCTCACCCCAGTCCTGACTTTC	CASSYLRTGLTPVLTF	NA	TRBJ2-6	TRBV12-3/TRBV12-4	NA
TGTGCCAGCACCGAAGGACTAGCGGGAGATTCATGGGAGCAGTACAATGGCTACACCTTC	CASTEGLAGDSWEQYNGYTF	NA	TRBJ1-2	TRBV6-6	NA
TGCAGTGCTAGAGATCTTCGGGGGGACCGAGTCTGGGCGAACCGTGAAAAACTGTTTTTT	CSARDLRGDRVWANREKLFF	NA	TRBJ1-4	TRBV20-1	few
TGTGCCAGCAGCCAAGGGGGGGCCTACAATGAGCAGTTCTTC	CASSQGGAYNEQFF	NA	TRBJ2-1	TRBV7-3	few
TGTGCCAGCAGTCTCTTTTACGGGGATGGCTACACCTTC	CASSLFYGDGYTF	NA	TRBJ1-2	TRBV27	NA
TGTGCCAGCAGCTTAGCGGGTAGTTGGAATGAGCAGTTCTTC	CASSLAGSWNEQFF	NA	TRBJ2-1	TRBV11-1	few
TGCAGTGCAACCGGGACAGGGGGCAACACCGGGGAGCTGTTTTTT	CSATGTGGNTGELFF	TRBD1	TRBJ2-2	TRBV20-1	NA
TGTGCCAGCAGAGCCGGGACAGGGAACTACGAGCAGTACTTC	CASRAGTGNYEQYF	TRBD1	TRBJ2-7	TRBV27	many
TGCAGCGTTGTGGCAGGGGGATACAATGAGCAGCCCCAGCATTTT	CSVVAGGYNEQPQHF	TRBD1	TRBJ1-5	TRBV29-1	NA
TGTGCCAGCAGCCAAATCGCGGGGGAGACCGGGGAGCTGTTTTTT	CASSQIAGETGELFF	TRBD2	TRBJ2-2	TRBV14	many